This TCR beta chain derives from a study of T-cell reconstitution after alpha-beta-depleted transplantation in children. Unique molecular identifiers were used to barcode this TCRbeta library. TCRdb re-called the PCR reads with MiXCR, one entry per CDR3 protein. Counted here are 550,000 to 800,000 distinct CDR3 sequences, roughly 14% occurring once; the ten biggest clones make up about 0.77%. Study-wide results and caveats: The main origin of T-cell counts and diversity one year after transplant was newly produced T cells. The study reportedly traced alpha-beta T cells about two months after transplant to several hundred expanded graft clones. Where some patients showed high TCRbeta diversity at day 60, it came from recipient T cells and thymic progenitors that had survived.

A word on this clonotype: The antigen remains undetermined.

The material sequenced was PBMCs, taken before TCRalphabeta/CD19-depleted stem cell transplant. This TCR was recovered from a girl aged 2-10 years with congenital amegakaryocytic thrombocytopenia, due to receive a stem cell transplant.

The CDR3 region is CASMCRFENQPQHF. The CDR3 coding sequence is TGTGCCAGCATGTGCAGGTTCGAAAATCAGCCCCAGCATTTT. The chain uses TRBV25-1 and TRBJ1-5; no definite D call. The CDR3 totals 14 residues. Per the germline V gene, CDR1 is MGHDK and CDR2 is SYGVNS. The V gene lost 7 bases and the J gene lost 4 bases, with 14 bases spanning the gap.